These 29 T cell receptor beta chains share one sample of origin, sequenced in a study of patients and donors after allogeneic stem cell transplantation. TCRdb re-analysed the RT-PCR reads in MiXCR, keeping a single row per CDR3 protein. This sample has some 160,000 distinct CDR3 sequences; approximately 24% occur once, and the top ten carry more than 25%. Source material: blood, either unsorted or a sorted T cell fraction (not recorded which). Every receptor here comes from a human donor who was either an allogeneic HSCT recipient or a stem cell or donor lymphocyte infusion donor (not recorded which). It is not recorded whose cells these are; they may come from a transplant donor.

CDR3 loop: CASLDRGKTDTQYF. CDR3 bases: TGTGCCAGCTTAGACAGGGGGAAAACAGATACGCAGTATTTT. This chain connects TRBV12-3 or TRBV12-4 to TRBJ2-3; 9 bases fit TRBD1. The CDR3 is 14 amino acids. The V segment lost 8 bases and the J segment 3 bases; nucleotides outside the gene matches: 6.

This clonotype was seen a few times. The J gene is TRBJ2-1, the V gene TRBV4-3; D is ambiguous. Trimming shortened V by 4 bases and J by 9 bases, and 13 bases separated the two germline ends. This CDR3 is 13 amino acids long. Germline V CDR1 and CDR2: LGHNA, YSLEER. CDR3 amino acids: CASSPKQRTEQFF. CDR3 in DNA: TGCGCCAGCAGCCCTAAACAACGGACTGAGCAGTTCTTC.

This clonotype has a handful of counts. The V call is TRBV20-1, the J call TRBJ1-1; the match to TRBD1 covers 7 bases. Trimming cost V 5 bases and J 4 bases; bases outside gene matches: 10. The CDR3 spans 14 residues. Germline CDR1 and CDR2: DFQATT and SNEGSKA (reference sequence). The CDR3 loop reads CSAEGIRGSTEAFF. CDR3 nucleotide sequence: TGCAGTGCTGAGGGGATCAGGGGGAGCACTGAAGCTTTCTTT.

J is TRBJ1-1 and V is TRBV20-1; D uncertain. CDR1 is DFQATT, CDR2 SNEGSKA, per germline (reference sequence). This CDR3 contains 13 residues. With 4 bases removed from V and 1 base from J, the gap between germline ends came to 10 bases. CDR3: CSATGGGNTEAFF. CDR3 coding DNA: TGCAGTGCTACTGGAGGAGGGAACACTGAAGCTTTCTTT.

The V gene is TRBV4-3, the J gene TRBJ1-4; TRBD1 matches at 7 bases. CDR3 size: 17 residues. V dropped 2 bases and J dropped 3; count of bases not matched to a gene: 9. CDR1 is LGHNA, CDR2 YSLEER, per germline. As DNA, the CDR3 is TGCGCCAGCAGCCAATTATACGAGGGGGCGCCTAATGAAAAACTGTTTTTT. It specifies CASSQLYEGAPNEKLFF.

This chain uses TRBV10-3 with TRBJ2-4, with 8 bases lining up with TRBD2. V was clipped by 11 bases and J by 9 bases; unmatched bases: 12. Germline lookup yields CDR1 ENHRY and CDR2 SYGVKD. The CDR3 totals 13 residues. The CDR3: CASTGGEDGIQYF. CDR3 in DNA: TGTGCCTCTACCGGGGGGGAAGACGGCATTCAGTACTTC.

In this sample, this clonotype turned up a few times. This chain links TRBV27 with TRBJ1-1; D unclear. V was trimmed by 5 bases and J by 0 bases, leaving 19 bases between them. Germline values: CDR1 MNHEY, CDR2 SMNVEV (reference sequence). The CDR3 extends over 17 amino acids. Here the CDR3 reads CASSMGIGTFLNTEAFF. As DNA, the CDR3 is TGTGCCAGCAGTATGGGTATCGGAACCTTCTTGAACACTGAAGCTTTCTTT.

There are many counts of this clonotype. V is TRBV6-5 and J is TRBJ1-1, with 11 bases matching TRBD1. The germline V gene has CDR1 MNHEY and CDR2 SVGAGI. CDR3 size: 15 residues. The V and J ends lost 1 base and 4 bases, in that order; junction bases with no gene match: 2. This chain's CDR3 is CASSYYGTGGTEAFF. DNA of the CDR3: TGTGCCAGCAGTTACTACGGGACAGGGGGCACTGAAGCTTTCTTT.

This clonotype was seen many times. V usage is TRBV25-1 and J usage is TRBJ1-2; D gene ambiguous. CDR3 size: 11 residues. Germline V gene sequence: CDR1 MGHDK, CDR2 SYGVNS. The V gene lost 2 bases and the J gene lost 8 bases, with 6 bases spanning the gap. CDR3 nucleotides: TGTGCCAGCAGTGAAGGTAGCGGCTACACCTTC. It is translated as CASSEGSGYTF.

This clonotype was detected only a few times. V usage is TRBV7-8 and J usage is TRBJ2-3; 11 bases agree with TRBD2. This CDR3 has 18 residues. Germline values: CDR1 SGHVS, CDR2 FQNEAQ. V lost 4 bases to trimming and J lost 3 bases; unmatched junction nucleotides: 12. CDR3 bases: TGTGCCAGCAGCTCCGGGACTAGCGGTCCCCGCATGACAGATACGCAGTATTTT. Translated: CASSSGTSGPRMTDTQYF.

This sequence joins TRBV5-1 and TRBJ2-3, with D perhaps TRBD1 or TRBD2 (5 bases each). Trimming removed 0 bases at V and 6 bases at J, with 14 bases between. This CDR3 has 15 amino acids. Germline CDR1 is SGHRS and CDR2 is YFSETQ. Here the CDR3 reads CASSLESQGPDTQYF. Here the CDR3 DNA reads TGCGCCAGCAGCTTGGAATCGCAGGGACCCGATACGCAGTATTTT. Drawing the rest from reference TRBV5-1 and TRBJ2-3, the complete variable domain is KAGVTQTPRYLIKTRGQQVTLSCSPISGHRSVSWYQQTPGQGLQFLFEYFSETQRNKGNFPGRFSGRQFSNSRSEMNVSTLELGDSALYLCASSLESQGPDTQYFGPGTRLTVL.

The rearrangement uses TRBV20-1 and TRBJ1-1; no firm D call. In germline, CDR1 is DFQATT, CDR2 SNEGSKA (reference sequence). The CDR3 runs to 14 residues. V lost 1 base to trimming and J lost 10 bases, with 19 bases between them. Here the CDR3 DNA reads TGCAGTGCTAGAGGCAGCTTGCCCGAAATTAGAGCTTTCTTT. It specifies CSARGSLPEIRAFF.

This clonotype has more than one count but fewer than ten. V is TRBV7-3 and J is TRBJ2-7; D unresolved. The V gene lost 5 bases and the J gene lost 1 base, with 6 bases spanning the gap. The CDR3 totals 12 residues. CDR1 is SGHTA, CDR2 FQGTGA, per germline. The chain's CDR3 is CASSPRSYEQYF. The CDR3 DNA follows: TGTGCCAGCAGCCCAAGGTCCTACGAGCAGTACTTC.

This rearrangement joins TRBV5-1 to TRBJ2-7; 8 bases align to TRBD1. The germline V gene has CDR1 SGHRS and CDR2 YFSETQ. V trimming: 3 bases; J trimming: 3 bases; junction bases outside the gene matches: 11. CDR3 length: 16 residues. CDR3 in DNA: TGCGCCAGCAGCTGGGGACAGGATAAAATGAACTACGAGCAGTACTTC. The encoded protein is CASSWGQDKMNYEQYF.

The J gene is TRBJ2-1, the V gene TRBV7-9; D gene uncertain. The germline V gene has CDR1 SEHNR and CDR2 FQNEAQ (reference sequence). This CDR3 comprises 12 residues. The V end was cut by 6 bases, the J end by 5 bases, with 8 bases between. The CDR3 loop is CASSHQNNEQFF. Written as DNA, the CDR3 is TGTGCCAGCAGTCATCAGAACAATGAGCAGTTCTTC.

This clonotype was seen a few times. The genes are TRBV12-3 or TRBV12-4 and TRBJ1-2; D uncertain. Trimming stripped 5 bases from V and 5 bases from J, with 18 bases between. The CDR3 runs to 15 residues. In nucleotides, the CDR3 is TGTGCCAGCAGTCCCAGGTCCACCTGGGGATATGGCTACACCTTC. This sequence encodes CASSPRSTWGYGYTF.

The V gene is TRBV4-1, the J gene TRBJ1-3; tentatively, D is TRBD1 (6 bases). This CDR3 comprises 15 residues. Germline V CDR1 and CDR2: MGHRA, YSYEKL. With 0 bases removed from V and 2 bases from J, the gap between germline ends came to 8 bases. The CDR3 spells CASSQDGGAGNTIYF. CDR3 nucleotides: TGCGCCAGCAGCCAAGATGGGGGCGCTGGAAACACCATATATTTT.

The V and J genes are TRBV7-6 and TRBJ2-5, with D perhaps TRBD1 (6 bases). The CDR3 sequence is 13 residues long. The germline gives CDR1 SGHVS, CDR2 FNYEAQ. The V end lost 5 bases, the J end lost 1 base, and 8 bases lay between the germline ends. CDR3 residues: CASSEQGQETQYF. The CDR3 DNA reads TGTGCCAGCAGCGAACAGGGCCAAGAGACCCAGTACTTC.

The gene calls are TRBV13 and TRBJ2-7; D remains ambiguous. V shed 0 bases and J shed 5 bases, with 11 bases lying between them. CDR3 length equals 14 residues. Germline V CDR1 and CDR2: PRHDT, FYEKMQ (reference sequence). In DNA form, the CDR3 reads TGTGCCAGCAGCTTAGGGACCGTCACCCACGAGCAGTACTTC. It is translated as CASSLGTVTHEQYF.

This clonotype was counted ten times or more. This chain uses TRBV12-3 or TRBV12-4 with TRBJ1-2; D is unresolved. This CDR3 comprises 13 residues. Trimming took off 4 bases at V and 1 base at J, with 7 bases between the two ends. The CDR3 DNA sequence: TGTGCCAGCAGTTCCGGGATTAACTATGGCTACACCTTC. As protein: CASSSGINYGYTF.

This clonotype turned up a few times. The chain employs TRBV20-1 and TRBJ2-3, with 9 bases identical to TRBD2. V lost 5 bases, J lost 6 bases, and 12 bases stayed unmatched. This CDR3 region has 15 residues. Germline CDR1 and CDR2: DFQATT and SNEGSKA (reference sequence). This CDR3 reads CSAWASLAGLDTQYF. The CDR3 DNA follows: TGCAGTGCTTGGGCAAGCCTAGCGGGGTTGGATACGCAGTATTTT.

The gene calls are TRBV4-1 and TRBJ1-4; TRBD1 matches 8 bases. J lost 10 bases, V lost 1 base, and 11 bases had no gene match. Germline loops: CDR1 MGHRA, CDR2 YSYEKL. This CDR3 has 16 residues. CDR3 DNA sequence: TGCGCCAGCAGCCAAGGGACAGGGAAGTCTTCGGCAAAACTGTTTTTT. It is translated as CASSQGTGKSSAKLFF.

The rearrangement uses TRBV7-6 and TRBJ1-1; D is uncertain. Per the germline V gene, CDR1 is SGHVS and CDR2 is FNYEAQ. Trimming removed 3 bases at V and 1 base at J, with 12 bases between. The CDR3 totals 15 residues. The CDR3 spells CASSFVRAGNTEAFF. In nucleotides, the CDR3 is TGTGCCAGCAGCTTTGTGAGGGCCGGGAACACTGAAGCTTTCTTT.

J is TRBJ2-7 and V is TRBV6-2 or TRBV6-3; D may match TRBD1 or TRBD2 (6 bases each). The V and J ends lost 3 bases and 6 bases respectively, with 15 bases between them. Germline V gene data show CDR1 as MNHEY and CDR2 as SVGEGT. The CDR3 has 14 amino acids. The CDR3 sequence: CASSYYREDREQYF. The DNA of the CDR3 is TGTGCCAGCAGTTATTACAGGGAGGATCGCGAGCAGTACTTC.

The chain combines TRBV5-1 with TRBJ1-1, with TRBD1 identical over 9 bases. CDR3 length: 15 amino acids. Trimming cost V 4 bases and J 4 bases; bases outside gene matches: 8. The germline V gene encodes CDR1 SGHRS and CDR2 YFSETQ. DNA of the CDR3: TGCGCCAGCAGCCCCGGGACAGGGATGCGCACTGAAGCTTTCTTT. Its translation is CASSPGTGMRTEAFF.

Only a few counts were recorded for this clonotype. The genes are TRBV14 and TRBJ2-2; D gene uncertain. Trimming pared 4 bases from V and 6 bases from J, leaving 9 bases between. Per germline, CDR1 SGHDN and CDR2 FVKESK. The CDR3 runs to 13 residues. The CDR3 sequence: CASSRLVSGELFF. The CDR3 region has the DNA TGTGCCAGCAGCCGTCTGGTCTCCGGGGAGCTGTTTTTT.

This chain connects TRBV6-5 to TRBJ1-1, with a possible D match to TRBD1 (5 bases). The germline gives CDR1 MNHEY, CDR2 SVGAGI. V lost 6 bases to trimming and J lost 8 bases, with 19 bases between them. The length of the CDR3 is 14 residues. The CDR3 loop is CASSPGWRKLEAFF. DNA of the CDR3: TGTGCCAGCAGCCCAGGGTGGAGGAAGCTGGAAGCTTTCTTT.

The chain recombines TRBV7-2 with TRBJ2-3; unclear D gene. Between the trimmed V and J ends, which lost 1 base and 7 bases, there was a span of 24 bases. The germline gives CDR1 SGHTA, CDR2 FQGNSA. The CDR3 extends over 18 amino acids. CDR3 sequence reads: CASSLGRAPLGIVHTQYF. The CDR3 nucleotides are TGTGCCAGCAGCTTAGGTCGGGCCCCCCTGGGGATTGTTCATACGCAGTATTTT.

This chain connects TRBV5-6 to TRBJ1-5; TRBD1 might be the D (6 bases). Germline V gene data show CDR1 as SGHDT and CDR2 as YYEEEE. Deletions cut 2 bases from V and 5 bases from J, with 17 bases between. CDR3 size: 16 residues. This chain's CDR3 is CASSFYMAEGDQPQHF. In DNA form, the CDR3 reads TGTGCCAGCAGCTTCTACATGGCAGAGGGGGATCAGCCCCAGCATTTT. The full variable domain, with the rest looked up from reference TRBV5-6 and TRBJ1-5, is DAGVTQSPTHLIKTRGQQVTLRCSPKSGHDTVSWYQQALGQGPQFIFQYYEEEERQRGNFPDRFSGHQFPNYSSELNVNALLLGDSALYLCASSFYMAEGDQPQHFGDGTRLSIL.